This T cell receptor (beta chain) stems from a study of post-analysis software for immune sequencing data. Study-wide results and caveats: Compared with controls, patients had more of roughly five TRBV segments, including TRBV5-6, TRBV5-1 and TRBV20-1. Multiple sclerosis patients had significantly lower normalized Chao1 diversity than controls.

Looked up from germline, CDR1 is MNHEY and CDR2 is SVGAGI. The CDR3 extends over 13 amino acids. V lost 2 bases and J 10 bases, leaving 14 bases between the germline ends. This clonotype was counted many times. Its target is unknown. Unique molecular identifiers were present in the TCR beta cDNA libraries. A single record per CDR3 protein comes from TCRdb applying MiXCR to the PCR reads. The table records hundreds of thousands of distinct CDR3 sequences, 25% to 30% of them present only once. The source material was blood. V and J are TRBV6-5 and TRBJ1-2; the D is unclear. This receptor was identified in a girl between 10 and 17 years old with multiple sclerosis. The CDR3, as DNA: TGTGCCAGCAGTTACGCAACCGGGAGTCTCTACACCTTC. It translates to CASSYATGSLYTF.